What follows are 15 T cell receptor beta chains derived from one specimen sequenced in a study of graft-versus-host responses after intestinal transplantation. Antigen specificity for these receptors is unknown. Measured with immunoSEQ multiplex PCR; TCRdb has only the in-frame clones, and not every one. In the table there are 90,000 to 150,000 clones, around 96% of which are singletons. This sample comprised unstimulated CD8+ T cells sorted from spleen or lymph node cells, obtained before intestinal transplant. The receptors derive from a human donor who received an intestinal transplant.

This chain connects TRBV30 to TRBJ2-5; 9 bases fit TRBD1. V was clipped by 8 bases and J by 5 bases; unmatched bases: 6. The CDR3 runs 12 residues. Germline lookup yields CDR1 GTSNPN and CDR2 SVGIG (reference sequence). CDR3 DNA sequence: TGTGCCGCAACAGGGGGCCGGGAGACCCAGTACTTC. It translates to CAATGGRETQYF.

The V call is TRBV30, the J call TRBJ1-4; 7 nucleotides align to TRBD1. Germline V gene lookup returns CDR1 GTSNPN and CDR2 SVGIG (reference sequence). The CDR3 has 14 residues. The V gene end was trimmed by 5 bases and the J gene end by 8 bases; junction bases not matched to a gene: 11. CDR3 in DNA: TGTGCCTGGGGACCGGGACAGTCCGGGGAAAAACTGTTTTTT. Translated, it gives CAWGPGQSGEKLFF.

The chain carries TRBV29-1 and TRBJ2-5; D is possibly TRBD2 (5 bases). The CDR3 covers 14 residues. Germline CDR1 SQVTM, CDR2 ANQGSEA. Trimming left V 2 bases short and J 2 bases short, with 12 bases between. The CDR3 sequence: CSVEYLAGQETQYF. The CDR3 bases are TGCAGCGTTGAATATCTAGCAGGTCAAGAGACCCAGTACTTC.

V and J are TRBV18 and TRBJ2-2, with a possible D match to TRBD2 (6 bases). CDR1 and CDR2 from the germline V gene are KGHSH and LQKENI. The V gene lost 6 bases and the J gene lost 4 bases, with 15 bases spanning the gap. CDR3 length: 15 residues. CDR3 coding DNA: TGTGCCAGCTCGAAGACTAGTGAGGGCACCGGGGAGCTGTTTTTT. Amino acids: CASSKTSEGTGELFF.

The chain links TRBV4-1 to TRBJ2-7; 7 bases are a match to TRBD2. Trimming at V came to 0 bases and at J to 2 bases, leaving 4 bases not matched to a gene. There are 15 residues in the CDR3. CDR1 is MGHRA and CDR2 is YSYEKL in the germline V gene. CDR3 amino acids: CASSQDPSGTYEQYF. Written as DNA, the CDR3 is TGCGCCAGCAGCCAAGATCCCAGCGGGACCTACGAGCAGTACTTC.

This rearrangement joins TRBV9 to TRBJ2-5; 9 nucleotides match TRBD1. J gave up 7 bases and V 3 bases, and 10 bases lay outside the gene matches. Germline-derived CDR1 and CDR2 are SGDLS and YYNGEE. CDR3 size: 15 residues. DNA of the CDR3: TGTGCCAGCAGCGAAACCGGGACAGGGTATGCGACCCAGTACTTC. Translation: CASSETGTGYATQYF. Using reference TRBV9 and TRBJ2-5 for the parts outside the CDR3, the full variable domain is DSGVTQTPKHLITATGQRVTLRCSPRSGDLSVYWYQQSLDQGLQFLIQYYNGEERAKGNILERFSAQQFPDLHSELNLSSLELGDSALYFCASSETGTGYATQYFGPGTRLLVL.

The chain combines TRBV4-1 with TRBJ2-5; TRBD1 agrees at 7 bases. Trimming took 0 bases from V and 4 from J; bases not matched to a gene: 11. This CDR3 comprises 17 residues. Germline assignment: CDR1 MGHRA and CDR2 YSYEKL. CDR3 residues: CASSQDWGTVEGETQYF. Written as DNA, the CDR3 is TGCGCCAGCAGCCAAGATTGGGGGACAGTCGAGGGAGAGACCCAGTACTTC.

The CDR3 region has the DNA TGTGCCAATACCGGGACAGGGGTTCACGAGCAGTACTTC. It is translated as CANTGTGVHEQYF. The chain carries TRBV19 and TRBJ2-7; 10 bases agree with TRBD1. V was clipped by 10 bases and J by 5 bases; unmatched bases: 8. From germline, CDR1 is LNHDA and CDR2 SQIVND (reference sequence). The CDR3 runs to 13 residues.

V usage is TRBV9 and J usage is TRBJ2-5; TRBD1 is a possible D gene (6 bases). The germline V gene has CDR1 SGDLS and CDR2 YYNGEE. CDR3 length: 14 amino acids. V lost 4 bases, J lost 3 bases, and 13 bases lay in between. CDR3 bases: TGTGCCAGCAGCTCGAGGGCAGGGGAAGAGACCCAGTACTTC. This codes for CASSSRAGEETQYF.

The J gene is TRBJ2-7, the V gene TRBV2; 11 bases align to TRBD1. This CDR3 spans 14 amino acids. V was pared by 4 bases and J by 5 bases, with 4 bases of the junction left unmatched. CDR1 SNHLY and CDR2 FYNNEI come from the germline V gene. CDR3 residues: CASSVGTGGDEQYF. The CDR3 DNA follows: TGTGCCAGCAGTGTGGGGACAGGGGGGGACGAGCAGTACTTC.

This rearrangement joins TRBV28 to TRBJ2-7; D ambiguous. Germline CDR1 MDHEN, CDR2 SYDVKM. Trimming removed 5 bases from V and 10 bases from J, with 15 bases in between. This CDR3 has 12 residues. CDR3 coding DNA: TGTGCCAGCAGTCCCTCCGAATACCCCCAGTACTTC. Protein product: CASSPSEYPQYF.

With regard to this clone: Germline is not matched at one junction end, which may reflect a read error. The CDR3 loop is CSAEGQGSGYTF. CDR3 bases: TGCAGCGCTGAAGGACAGGGAAGCGGCTACACCTTC. V and J are TRBV29-1 and TRBJ1-2; 8 nucleotides align to TRBD1. The CDR3 is 12 residues long. Germline CDR1 reads SQVTM; CDR2 reads ANQGSEA. The entire variable domain, with the rest obtained from reference TRBV29-1 and TRBJ1-2, is as follows: SAVISQKPSRDICQRGTSLTIQCQVDSQVTMMFWYRQQPGQSLTLIATANQGSEATYESGFVIDKFPISRPNLTFSTLTVSNMSPEDSSIYLCSAEGQGSGYTFGSGTRLTVV.

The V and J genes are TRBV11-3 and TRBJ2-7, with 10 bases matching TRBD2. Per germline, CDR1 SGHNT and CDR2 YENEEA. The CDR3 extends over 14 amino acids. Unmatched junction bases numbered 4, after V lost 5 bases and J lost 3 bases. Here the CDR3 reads CASSPGTSDYEQYF. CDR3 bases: TGTGCCAGCAGCCCTGGGACTAGCGACTACGAGCAGTACTTC. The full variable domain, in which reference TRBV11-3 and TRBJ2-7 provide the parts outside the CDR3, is EAGVVQSPRYKIIEKKQPVAFWCNPISGHNTLYWYLQNLGQGPELLIRYENEEAVDDSQLPKDRFSAERLKGVDSTLKIQPAELGDSAVYLCASSPGTSDYEQYFGPGTRLTVT.

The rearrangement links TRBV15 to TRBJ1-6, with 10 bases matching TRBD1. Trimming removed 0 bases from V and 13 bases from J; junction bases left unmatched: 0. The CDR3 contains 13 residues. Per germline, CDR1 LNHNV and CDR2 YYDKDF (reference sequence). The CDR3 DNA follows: TGTGCCACCAGCAGAGAGGACAGGGGGCCCCTCCACTTT. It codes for CATSREDRGPLHF.

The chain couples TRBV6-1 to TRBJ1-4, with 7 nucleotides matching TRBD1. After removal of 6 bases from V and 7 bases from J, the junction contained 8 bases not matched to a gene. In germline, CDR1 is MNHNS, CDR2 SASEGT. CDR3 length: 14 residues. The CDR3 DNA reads TGTGCCAGCAGGCCGCAGGGGGGAATTGAAAAACTGTTTTTT. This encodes CASRPQGGIEKLFF.